This TCR beta chain originates from a study of a mutant IDH1 vaccine in newly diagnosed glioma. Study-level information: Patients began vaccination 4-6 weeks after radiotherapy alone, or with temozolomide cycles. Those enrolled had earlier been treated with radiotherapy, temozolomide, or both, mostly both.

The V end lost 0 bases, the J end lost 2 bases, and 7 bases lay between the germline ends. CDR1 and CDR2 (germline): ENHRY, SYGVKD. The CDR3 has 14 residues. Time point in this sample: week 11, during vaccination. Doses of 300 ug of mutant IDH1 20-mer peptide were given with topical imiquimod. Newly diagnosed WHO grade 3 or 4 IDH1-mutant, ATRX-lost astrocytomas were identified in the donors. Produced via immunoSEQ multiplex PCR; TCRdb's table is partial and in-frame only. The table has about 25,000 clones, less than 85% seen once; the top ten hold roughly 11%. Findings and limits, study-wide: Alterations occurring in top peripheral T cell clonotypes seemed unrelated to pseudoprogression.

With regard to this clone: Its antigen remains unknown.

Sequencing was performed on peripheral blood mononuclear cells (PBMCs), taken from a glioma patient whose treatment included an IDH1 peptide vaccine. This chain joins TRBV10-3 and TRBJ1-1; TRBD1 is a possible D gene (5 bases). The TCR originated in a man aged 18 to 30 with glioma. Some clones in this sample may be carry-over from other donors' samples. The CDR3 spells CAISESGGNTEAFF. Written as DNA, the CDR3 is TGTGCCATCAGTGAGTCCGGGGGAAACACTGAAGCTTTCTTT.